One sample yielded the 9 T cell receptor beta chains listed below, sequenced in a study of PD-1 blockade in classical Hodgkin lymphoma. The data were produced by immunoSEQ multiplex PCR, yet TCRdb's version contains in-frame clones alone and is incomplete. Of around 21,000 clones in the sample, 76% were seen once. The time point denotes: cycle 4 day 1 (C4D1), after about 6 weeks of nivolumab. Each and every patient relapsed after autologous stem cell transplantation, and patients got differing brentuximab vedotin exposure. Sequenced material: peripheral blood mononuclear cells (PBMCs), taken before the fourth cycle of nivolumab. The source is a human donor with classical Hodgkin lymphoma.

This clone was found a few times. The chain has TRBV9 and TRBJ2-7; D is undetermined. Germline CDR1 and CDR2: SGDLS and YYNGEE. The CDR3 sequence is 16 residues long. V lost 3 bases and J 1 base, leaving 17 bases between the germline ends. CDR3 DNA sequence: TGTGCCAGCAGCGCCCCAAAATCGGAAGATTCCTACGAGCAGTACGTC. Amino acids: CASSAPKSEDSYEQYV.

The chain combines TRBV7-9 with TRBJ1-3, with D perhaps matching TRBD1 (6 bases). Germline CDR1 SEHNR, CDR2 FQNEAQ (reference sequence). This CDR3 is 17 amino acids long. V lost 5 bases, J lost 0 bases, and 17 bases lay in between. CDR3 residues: CASSTDRNAISGNTIYF. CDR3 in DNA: TGTGCCAGCAGCACCGACAGGAACGCTATCTCTGGAAACACCATATATTTT.

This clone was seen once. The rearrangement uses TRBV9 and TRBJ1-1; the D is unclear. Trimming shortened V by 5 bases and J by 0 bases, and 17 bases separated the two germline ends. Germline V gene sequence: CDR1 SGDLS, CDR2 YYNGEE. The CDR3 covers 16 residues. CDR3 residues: CASSVAPGKVNTEAFF. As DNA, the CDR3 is TGTGCCAGCAGTGTTGCCCCTGGCAAAGTGAACACTGAAGCTTTCTTT.

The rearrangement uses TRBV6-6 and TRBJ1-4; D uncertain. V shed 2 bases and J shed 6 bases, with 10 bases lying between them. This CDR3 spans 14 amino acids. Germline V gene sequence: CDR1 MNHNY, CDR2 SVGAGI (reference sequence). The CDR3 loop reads CASSYTDSDEKLFF. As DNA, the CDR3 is TGTGCCAGCAGTTACACGGATTCCGATGAAAAACTGTTTTTT.

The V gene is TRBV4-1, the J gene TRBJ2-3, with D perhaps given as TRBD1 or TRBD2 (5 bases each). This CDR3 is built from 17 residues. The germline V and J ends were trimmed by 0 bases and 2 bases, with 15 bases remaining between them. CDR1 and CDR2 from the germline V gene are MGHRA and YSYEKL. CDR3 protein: CASSQDGAGATTDTQYF. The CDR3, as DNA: TGCGCCAGCAGCCAAGATGGGGCGGGTGCCACCACAGATACGCAGTATTTT.

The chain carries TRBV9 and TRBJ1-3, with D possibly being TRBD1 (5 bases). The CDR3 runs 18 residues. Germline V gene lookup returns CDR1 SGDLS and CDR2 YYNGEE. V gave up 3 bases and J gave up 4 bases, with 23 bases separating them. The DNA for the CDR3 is TGTGCCAGCAGCGGCTCGTGGGGCCTAGGGAGAGGAGGAAACACCATATATTTT. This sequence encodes CASSGSWGLGRGGNTIYF.

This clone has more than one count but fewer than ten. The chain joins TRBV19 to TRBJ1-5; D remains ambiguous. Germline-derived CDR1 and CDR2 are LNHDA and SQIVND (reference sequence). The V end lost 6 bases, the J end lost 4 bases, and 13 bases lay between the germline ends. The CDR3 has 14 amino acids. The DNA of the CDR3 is TGTGCCAGTAGGGACCGAGCGGGGAATCAGCCCCAGCATTTT. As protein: CASRDRAGNQPQHF.

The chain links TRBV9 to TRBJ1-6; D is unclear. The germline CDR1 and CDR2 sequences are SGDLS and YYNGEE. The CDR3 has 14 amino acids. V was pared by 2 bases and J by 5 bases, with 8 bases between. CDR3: CASSVGGDNSPLHF. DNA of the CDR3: TGTGCCAGCAGCGTGGGTGGTGATAATTCACCCCTCCACTTT.

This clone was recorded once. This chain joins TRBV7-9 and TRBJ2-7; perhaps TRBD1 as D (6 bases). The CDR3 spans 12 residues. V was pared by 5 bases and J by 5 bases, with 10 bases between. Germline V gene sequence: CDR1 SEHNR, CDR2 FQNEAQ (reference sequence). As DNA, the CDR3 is TGTGCCAGCAGCACTAAGGGGGACGAGCAGTACTTC. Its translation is CASSTKGDEQYF.